Listed below are T cell receptor beta chains from one sample, sequenced in a study of identical twins. One entry per CDR3 protein results from TCRdb running MiXCR on the 5' RACE reads. The table shows 550,000 to 700,000 distinct CDR3 sequences, with 9.6% occurring only once. The same data also went into a second study, on yellow fever vaccine responses in identical twins.

Sequenced material: PBMCs. These TCRs come from a woman under 30 in good health. Both conserved end residues are part of each CDR3. Fields, in order: CDR3 DNA, CDR3 protein, D gene, CDR3 length, J gene, V gene, clone size. A D gene is named only where the DNA matches it firmly. Size tells how often a clone was seen (once, few, many) or the class of an expanded clone, and some rows leave it out.

CDR3 DNA: TGTGCCAGCAGTGAAGGGGGGTTCTACAATGAGCAGTTCTTC
CDR3 protein: CASSEGGFYNEQFF
D gene: -
CDR3 length: 14
J gene: TRBJ2-1
V gene: TRBV6-1
clone size: few

CDR3 DNA: TGTGCCAGCAGTTTGGGGCGGGGGTACTCAGATACGCAGTATTTT
CDR3 protein: CASSLGRGYSDTQYF
D gene: TRBD2
CDR3 length: 15
J gene: TRBJ2-3
V gene: TRBV12-3/TRBV12-4
clone size: few

CDR3 DNA: TGCAGCGTTGAAGGGAGGGCTTCCTACAATGAGCAGTTCTTC
CDR3 protein: CSVEGRASYNEQFF
D gene: -
CDR3 length: 14
J gene: TRBJ2-1
V gene: TRBV29-1
clone size: many

CDR3 DNA: TGCAGTGCTCGGGACAGGGATACCGGGGAGCTGTTTTTT
CDR3 protein: CSARDRDTGELFF
D gene: TRBD1
CDR3 length: 13
J gene: TRBJ2-2
V gene: TRBV20-1
clone size: few

CDR3 DNA: TGTGCCAGCAGCTTGGTACGTTTAGTATACAATGAGCAGTTCTTC
CDR3 protein: CASSLVRLVYNEQFF
D gene: -
CDR3 length: 15
J gene: TRBJ2-1
V gene: TRBV5-6
clone size: few

CDR3 DNA: TGTGCCAGCAGTTTAGAAACTGGGACCGAGAACACCGGGGAGCTGTTTTTT
CDR3 protein: CASSLETGTENTGELFF
D gene: -
CDR3 length: 17
J gene: TRBJ2-2
V gene: TRBV12-3/TRBV12-4
clone size: -

CDR3 DNA: TGTGCCAGCAGTTACTCGAACGGGGACGGGTACGAGCAGTACTTC
CDR3 protein: CASSYSNGDGYEQYF
D gene: -
CDR3 length: 15
J gene: TRBJ2-7
V gene: TRBV6-5
clone size: -

CDR3 DNA: TGCAGCGTTGTAAGGGACAGGAAAGAGACCCAGTACTTC
CDR3 protein: CSVVRDRKETQYF
D gene: TRBD1
CDR3 length: 13
J gene: TRBJ2-5
V gene: TRBV29-1
clone size: -

CDR3 DNA: TGCGCCAGCAGCTTATGGACTAGCGGCACAGATACGCAGTATTTT
CDR3 protein: CASSLWTSGTDTQYF
D gene: TRBD2
CDR3 length: 15
J gene: TRBJ2-3
V gene: TRBV5-1
clone size: many

CDR3 DNA: TGTGCCAGCAGTTTATCCGGGGGGGCCTCGAACACCGGGGAGCTGTTTTTT
CDR3 protein: CASSLSGGASNTGELFF
D gene: TRBD2
CDR3 length: 17
J gene: TRBJ2-2
V gene: TRBV12-3/TRBV12-4
clone size: many

CDR3 DNA: TGTGCCAGCAGTTTCTATACTAGCGGGAGTGGTGATGAGCAGTTCTTC
CDR3 protein: CASSFYTSGSGDEQFF
D gene: TRBD2
CDR3 length: 16
J gene: TRBJ2-1
V gene: TRBV28
clone size: -

CDR3 DNA: TGTGCCAGCAGCTTAGCGCTAACGAGTGAGCAGTTCTTC
CDR3 protein: CASSLALTSEQFF
D gene: -
CDR3 length: 13
J gene: TRBJ2-1
V gene: TRBV7-2
clone size: -

CDR3 DNA: TGTGCCAGCAGCCAAGGAGGAGCGGGGGCTAGAGATACGCAGTATTTT
CDR3 protein: CASSQGGAGARDTQYF
D gene: TRBD2
CDR3 length: 16
J gene: TRBJ2-3
V gene: TRBV4-2
clone size: many

CDR3 DNA: TGTGCCAGCAGCTCATTAGCGGGAGTCTCCTACGAGCAGTACTTC
CDR3 protein: CASSSLAGVSYEQYF
D gene: TRBD2
CDR3 length: 15
J gene: TRBJ2-7
V gene: TRBV7-8
clone size: many

CDR3 DNA: TGTGCCAGCAGCTTGGCGACAGGGACGGTTACGCAGTATTTT
CDR3 protein: CASSLATGTVTQYF
D gene: TRBD1
CDR3 length: 14
J gene: TRBJ2-3
V gene: TRBV5-5
clone size: many

CDR3 DNA: TGTGCCACCATGAGGGGCCATTCAGCCAAAAACATTCAGTACTTC
CDR3 protein: CATMRGHSAKNIQYF
D gene: -
CDR3 length: 15
J gene: TRBJ2-4
V gene: TRBV15
clone size: -

CDR3 DNA: TGTGCTACGCGGGGGAGGGCTCTTTTCTACGAGCAGTACTTC
CDR3 protein: CATRGRALFYEQYF
D gene: TRBD2
CDR3 length: 14
J gene: TRBJ2-7
V gene: TRBV6-1
clone size: -

CDR3 DNA: TGTGCCAGCAGCCCCCCCGGCAGGGTGAACACTGAAGCTTTCTTT
CDR3 protein: CASSPPGRVNTEAFF
D gene: -
CDR3 length: 15
J gene: TRBJ1-1
V gene: TRBV7-9
clone size: few

CDR3 DNA: TGCGCCAGCAGCACCGGGGGGGCGATTAATGAAAAACTGTTTTTT
CDR3 protein: CASSTGGAINEKLFF
D gene: -
CDR3 length: 15
J gene: TRBJ1-4
V gene: TRBV5-1
clone size: few

CDR3 DNA: TGCAGTGCTAGACATTCGGGGGGGCGGGGTGAGCAGTTCTTC
CDR3 protein: CSARHSGGRGEQFF
D gene: TRBD2
CDR3 length: 14
J gene: TRBJ2-1
V gene: TRBV20-1
clone size: -

CDR3 DNA: TGCAGTGCTATTCCCGGCACAGTAGAAGCGGGAGACCCCTACGAGCAGTACTTC
CDR3 protein: CSAIPGTVEAGDPYEQYF
D gene: TRBD2
CDR3 length: 18
J gene: TRBJ2-7
V gene: TRBV20-1
clone size: -

CDR3 DNA: TGTGCCAGCAGTTTACCGGGGATTGCCTACGAGCAGTACTTC
CDR3 protein: CASSLPGIAYEQYF
D gene: -
CDR3 length: 14
J gene: TRBJ2-7
V gene: TRBV12-3/TRBV12-4
clone size: -

CDR3 DNA: TGTGCCAGGGAGACAGGGTCCGCGAACACCGGGGAGCTGTTTTTT
CDR3 protein: CARETGSANTGELFF
D gene: TRBD1
CDR3 length: 15
J gene: TRBJ2-2
V gene: TRBV7-2
clone size: few

CDR3 DNA: TGTGCCAGCAGACAACAGGTCTATGGCTACACCTTC
CDR3 protein: CASRQQVYGYTF
D gene: -
CDR3 length: 12
J gene: TRBJ1-2
V gene: TRBV28
clone size: -

CDR3 DNA: TGTGCCAGCAGCTATGGACTAGCCATCCGCTCCTACGAGCAGTACTTC
CDR3 protein: CASSYGLAIRSYEQYF
D gene: TRBD2
CDR3 length: 16
J gene: TRBJ2-7
V gene: TRBV5-6
clone size: -

CDR3 DNA: TGTGCCAGTCACAGGGGTTTAACAGATACGCAGTATTTT
CDR3 protein: CASHRGLTDTQYF
D gene: TRBD1
CDR3 length: 13
J gene: TRBJ2-3
V gene: TRBV6-1
clone size: many

CDR3 DNA: TGCAGCGTCTTGCCCGGAGACACCGGGGAGCTGTTTTTT
CDR3 protein: CSVLPGDTGELFF
D gene: -
CDR3 length: 13
J gene: TRBJ2-2
V gene: TRBV29-1
clone size: many

CDR3 DNA: TGCGCCAGCAGCCTGGGTCGGGGGCCGAGCTCCTACGAGCAGTACTTC
CDR3 protein: CASSLGRGPSSYEQYF
D gene: -
CDR3 length: 16
J gene: TRBJ2-7
V gene: TRBV5-1
clone size: many

CDR3 DNA: TGTGCCAGCAGTTTAGGGGGACAGGGTCCAGAGACCCAGTACTTC
CDR3 protein: CASSLGGQGPETQYF
D gene: TRBD1
CDR3 length: 15
J gene: TRBJ2-5
V gene: TRBV12-3/TRBV12-4
clone size: -

CDR3 DNA: TGTGCCAGCTCTCCTGCACGGGGGACTAGCGGGGACGCTGAGCAGTTCTTC
CDR3 protein: CASSPARGTSGDAEQFF
D gene: TRBD2
CDR3 length: 17
J gene: TRBJ2-1
V gene: TRBV18
clone size: -

CDR3 DNA: TGTGCCAGCAGACCTAGCGGGAGCAAGAACGAGCAGTACTTC
CDR3 protein: CASRPSGSKNEQYF
D gene: TRBD2
CDR3 length: 14
J gene: TRBJ2-7
V gene: TRBV14
clone size: -

CDR3 DNA: TGTGCCAGCAGCCAGAGTGAAAAACTGTTTTTT
CDR3 protein: CASSQSEKLFF
D gene: -
CDR3 length: 11
J gene: TRBJ1-4
V gene: TRBV3-1
clone size: -

CDR3 DNA: TGTGCCAGCAGCCCCCCGGGACTAGTGTACGAGCAGTACTTC
CDR3 protein: CASSPPGLVYEQYF
D gene: TRBD2
CDR3 length: 14
J gene: TRBJ2-7
V gene: TRBV3-1
clone size: few

CDR3 DNA: TGTGCCAGCAGTCACGTCGGACAGGGACAAGAGACCCAGTACTTC
CDR3 protein: CASSHVGQGQETQYF
D gene: TRBD1
CDR3 length: 15
J gene: TRBJ2-5
V gene: TRBV2
clone size: -

CDR3 DNA: TGTGCCAGCAGTGAGAAGCGGGGGGGCACAGATACGCAGTATTTT
CDR3 protein: CASSEKRGGTDTQYF
D gene: TRBD2
CDR3 length: 15
J gene: TRBJ2-3
V gene: TRBV6-4
clone size: few

CDR3 DNA: TGTGCCAGCAGCGTAGCTCCCGCACTAGAGTACAATGAGCAGTTCTTC
CDR3 protein: CASSVAPALEYNEQFF
D gene: -
CDR3 length: 16
J gene: TRBJ2-1
V gene: TRBV9
clone size: -

CDR3 DNA: TGTGCCAGCAGCTACAGACTAGCGGGGGGGTTCTTC
CDR3 protein: CASSYRLAGGFF
D gene: TRBD2
CDR3 length: 12
J gene: TRBJ2-1
V gene: TRBV28
clone size: few

CDR3 DNA: TGTGCCACCAGTGACAGGGTGACCGGGGAGCTGTTTTTT
CDR3 protein: CATSDRVTGELFF
D gene: -
CDR3 length: 13
J gene: TRBJ2-2
V gene: TRBV24-1
clone size: many

CDR3 DNA: TGCAGTGCTAGAGATTCCGGGACTAGCGGGAGTACTTCCGAGCAGTACTTC
CDR3 protein: CSARDSGTSGSTSEQYF
D gene: TRBD2
CDR3 length: 17
J gene: TRBJ2-7
V gene: TRBV20-1
clone size: -

CDR3 DNA: TGCGCCAGCAGCCAAGATTTGGAATGGACCCAGTACTTC
CDR3 protein: CASSQDLEWTQYF
D gene: -
CDR3 length: 13
J gene: TRBJ2-5
V gene: TRBV4-3
clone size: few